This TCR beta chain was recovered during a study of blood T cell repertoires in COVID-19. The CDR3 runs to 13 residues. V lost 4 bases and J 5 bases, leaving 12 bases between the germline ends. Per the germline V gene, CDR1 is MGHDK and CDR2 is SYGVNS. Data came from immunoSEQ multiplex PCR; TCRdb stores just in-frame clones and leaves some out. The profile shows approximately 25,000 clones, roughly 80% of them singletons. This clonotype was obtained from an elderly woman with acute or convalescent COVID-19. The sequenced sample was peripheral blood. The chain links TRBV25-1 to TRBJ2-7; D may be TRBD2 (6 bases). For the CDR3, the DNA is TGTGCCAGCAGTGGGAGGGGAGTGGACGAGCAGTACTTC. It is translated as CASSGRGVDEQYF.